This entry lists 3 T cell receptor beta chains sequenced from one sample in a study of shared clonotypes between healthy human individuals. Libraries were prepared by immunoSEQ multiplex PCR; TCRdb keeps only in-frame clonotypes and omits some of them. The top ten hold about 0.42% of the sample, which has about 1.5 million clones, roughly 98% seen once. The sample taken for sequencing was naive CD4+ T cells sorted from blood. Sample subset: CD45RA+ positively selected. The receptor source for this set is a man aged 25-45 years in good health.

The genes are TRBV2 and TRBJ1-2; tentative D call: TRBD1 (6 bases). The V gene's germline CDR1 is SNHLY and CDR2 FYNNEI. The CDR3 is made up of 12 amino acids. The ends were cut back, 7 bases at V and 6 bases at J, with 12 bases in the middle. CDR3 residues: CASTGGANGYTF. The DNA of the CDR3 is TGTGCCAGCACCGGGGGCGCCAATGGCTACACCTTC.

V usage is TRBV5-4 and J usage is TRBJ2-1; 14 bases align to TRBD2. The J segment lost 9 bases and the V segment lost 4 bases, leaving 9 bases of the junction unmatched. The CDR3 extends over 16 amino acids. From germline, CDR1 is SGHNT and CDR2 YYREEE (reference sequence). The CDR3 is CASSKGLAGVASEQFF. CDR3 in DNA: TGTGCCAGCAGCAAGGGACTAGCGGGAGTTGCAAGTGAGCAGTTCTTC.

Remarks on this clone: Additional DNA sequences in this sample encode the identical CDR3. The CDR3: CASSLDRGNTEAFF. CDR3 nucleotide sequence: TGCGCCAGCAGCTTGGACAGGGGTAACACTGAAGCTTTCTTT. The chain carries TRBV5-1 and TRBJ1-1; TRBD1 matches 7 bases. The J segment lost 2 bases and the V segment lost 0 bases, leaving 1 base of the junction unmatched. CDR1 and CDR2 from the germline V gene are SGHRS and YFSETQ. This CDR3 spans 14 amino acids.